One and the same sample provided the 5 T cell receptor beta chains below, sequenced in a study of tumor-infiltrating lymphocytes in primary liver carcinoma. A constant-region primer served to make TCR beta cDNA from about 530 ng total RNA. Libraries covering TCR beta were generated through three nested multiplex PCR rounds (using a slightly modified ARM-PCR). Running around 9 cycles apiece, the first two PCR rounds relied on TRBV1-TRBV30 forward primers together with a C-beta reverse primer. Each CDR3 protein is one row after TCRdb ran MiXCR on the multiplex PCR reads. The profile covers 44,000 or so distinct CDR3 sequences, with 71% appearing a single time and 25% to 35% taken by the ten largest. Total RNA and DNA came together from about 21-30 mg of bulk tissue without cell sorting. Sequenced material: liver tumor tissue from sampling region 5. Subset given: tumor region T5, tumor centre. These receptors were taken from a man aged 35-49 years with primary liver carcinoma and hepatitis B virus infection.

This clonotype was counted at least ten times. The V and J genes are TRBV4-1 and TRBJ2-1; TRBD2 aligns across 11 bases. The germline CDR1 and CDR2 sequences are MGHRA and YSYEKL. V dropped 2 bases and J dropped 0; count of bases not matched to a gene: 9. CDR3 length equals 19 residues. Here the CDR3 reads CASSQKGLAGGLSYNEQFF. In DNA form, the CDR3 reads TGCGCCAGCAGCCAAAAGGGCCTAGCGGGAGGCCTCTCCTACAATGAGCAGTTCTTC.

In this sample, this clonotype turned up many times. V and J are TRBV4-2 and TRBJ2-7; D gene uncertain. CDR1 and CDR2 from the germline V gene are LGHNA and YNFKEQ. V was clipped by 4 bases and J by 3 bases, with 16 bases between them. This CDR3 is built from 15 residues. The chain's CDR3 is CASSPDLTPGYEQYF. As DNA, the CDR3 is TGTGCCAGCAGCCCCGACCTTACCCCGGGCTACGAGCAGTACTTC.

A note on this clonotype: Without the conserved terminal phenylalanine or tryptophan, this CDR3 likely stems from a read error. V usage is TRBV4-2 and J usage is TRBJ1-2; 9 positions match TRBD1. Germline CDR1 LGHNA, CDR2 YNFKEQ. The CDR3 has 17 amino acids. The CDR3 sequence is CASSLQAAGQGNYGYTS. Written as DNA, the CDR3 is TGCGCCAGCAGCCTCCAGGCCGCGGGACAGGGTAACTATGGCTACACCTCC.

In the case of this clonotype: One junction end does not reproduce the germline sequence, and a read error may be involved. The chain joins TRBV4-1 to TRBJ2-5; D call uncertain. CDR3 length: 14 residues. Germline V CDR1 and CDR2: MGHRA, YSYEKL. The CDR3 nucleotides are TGCGCCCGCAGCCAAGACCCTTCAGTTGGGGCCCAGTACTTC. It translates to CARSQDPSVGAQYF.

To note about this clonotype: This CDR3 is missing its conserved last phenylalanine or tryptophan, likely due to a read error. This chain joins TRBV5-4 and TRBJ2-1; 10 bases fit TRBD2. The CDR3 sequence is 15 residues long. CDR1 is SGHNT and CDR2 is YYREEE in the germline V gene (reference sequence). In DNA form, the CDR3 reads TGTGCCAACAGCGATCTACTAGCGGGGTACAATGAGCAGTTCATC. This translates into CANSDLLAGYNEQFI.